This is a list of T cell receptor beta chains from one sample in a study of blood T cell repertoires in COVID-19. Generated by immunoSEQ multiplex PCR, the TCRdb table keeps only in-frame clones and is missing some. This sample has hundreds of thousands of clones, with 80% to 90% found just once. The sequencing sample was made of peripheral blood. These receptors all come from a woman between 50 and 59 years old with acute or convalescent COVID-19. The CDR3 runs from the conserved cysteine through the conserved F or W. The D gene is left open where the match is weak. Clone size appears in some rows only: once, few, many, or a class for an expanded clone.

v_call: TRBV19
clone_size: few
d_call: TRBD1
j_call: TRBJ1-5
cdr3_aa: CASSIRTGGQPQHF
cdr3_nt: TGTGCCAGTAGTATTCGGACAGGGGGTCAGCCCCAGCATTTT

v_call: TRBV4-2
clone_size: -
d_call: -
j_call: TRBJ2-1
cdr3_aa: CASSQERLARNEQFF
cdr3_nt: TGTGCCAGCAGCCAAGAGAGGCTAGCTCGCAATGAGCAGTTCTTC

v_call: TRBV6-1
clone_size: -
d_call: TRBD2
j_call: TRBJ2-7
cdr3_aa: CASSEGLAGILTEQYF
cdr3_nt: TGTGCCAGCAGTGAGGGACTAGCGGGAATCCTGACCGAGCAGTACTTC

v_call: TRBV6-1
clone_size: -
d_call: -
j_call: TRBJ1-1
cdr3_aa: CASSDGASLLRAFF
cdr3_nt: TGTGCCAGCAGTGATGGGGCCTCCCTGTTGCGGGCTTTCTTT

v_call: TRBV27
clone_size: -
d_call: TRBD2
j_call: TRBJ2-1
cdr3_aa: CASSLSASGSSGYNEQFF
cdr3_nt: TGTGCCAGCAGTTTATCGGCTAGCGGGAGCTCAGGATACAATGAGCAGTTCTTC

v_call: TRBV19
clone_size: -
d_call: TRBD1
j_call: TRBJ2-6
cdr3_aa: CASSHIGTALSGANVLTF
cdr3_nt: TGTGCCAGTAGTCATATAGGGACAGCCCTTTCTGGGGCCAACGTCCTGACTTTC

v_call: TRBV15
clone_size: -
d_call: -
j_call: TRBJ1-6
cdr3_aa: CATSSGIPNSPLHF
cdr3_nt: TGTGCCACCAGCAGCGGGATCCCAAATTCACCCCTCCACTTT

v_call: TRBV30
clone_size: -
d_call: -
j_call: TRBJ1-3
cdr3_aa: CAWSPLPGNTIYF
cdr3_nt: TGTGCCTGGAGCCCTCTTCCTGGAAACACCATATATTTT

v_call: TRBV28
clone_size: -
d_call: TRBD2
j_call: TRBJ2-2
cdr3_aa: CASSLYPGGATGELFF
cdr3_nt: TGTGCCAGCAGTTTATATCCCGGGGGGGCGACCGGGGAGCTGTTTTTT

v_call: TRBV27
clone_size: -
d_call: -
j_call: TRBJ2-5
cdr3_aa: CASSFRGETQYF
cdr3_nt: TGTGCCAGCAGTTTTAGGGGGGAGACCCAGTACTTC

v_call: TRBV28
clone_size: few
d_call: -
j_call: TRBJ2-1
cdr3_aa: CASSQRTYNYNEQFF
cdr3_nt: TGTGCCAGCAGTCAACGGACTTATAACTACAATGAGCAGTTCTTC

v_call: TRBV10-3
clone_size: -
d_call: TRBD2
j_call: TRBJ2-7
cdr3_aa: CAISEYGGGYEQYF
cdr3_nt: TGTGCCATCAGTGAGTACGGGGGGGGCTACGAGCAGTACTTC

v_call: TRBV14
clone_size: -
d_call: TRBD2
j_call: TRBJ2-7
cdr3_aa: CASSQVSGTNSYEQYF
cdr3_nt: TGTGCCAGCAGCCAAGTTTCAGGGACTAACTCCTACGAGCAGTACTTC

v_call: TRBV3-1/TRBV3-2
clone_size: -
d_call: TRBD2
j_call: TRBJ2-3
cdr3_aa: CASSQDPVASGSSADTQYF
cdr3_nt: TGTGCCAGCAGCCAAGACCCCGTCGCTAGCGGGAGCTCGGCAGATACGCAGTATTTT

v_call: TRBV5-4
clone_size: few
d_call: TRBD1
j_call: TRBJ1-2
cdr3_aa: CASVRDRGGYTF
cdr3_nt: TGTGCCAGCGTCCGGGACAGGGGGGGCTACACCTTC

v_call: TRBV29-1
clone_size: -
d_call: -
j_call: TRBJ2-7
cdr3_aa: CSVETDLSYEQYF
cdr3_nt: TGCAGCGTTGAGACAGACCTCTCCTACGAGCAGTACTTC

v_call: TRBV20-1
clone_size: -
d_call: -
j_call: TRBJ1-5
cdr3_aa: CSASLPGGGEPQHF
cdr3_nt: TGCAGTGCTAGTCTCCCTGGGGGAGGTGAGCCCCAGCATTTT

v_call: TRBV9
clone_size: -
d_call: -
j_call: TRBJ1-1
cdr3_aa: CASSVGAGNTEAFF
cdr3_nt: TGTGCCAGCAGCGTAGGGGCCGGGAACACTGAAGCTTTCTTT

v_call: TRBV5-4
clone_size: -
d_call: -
j_call: TRBJ2-7
cdr3_aa: CASSLDPGKGYEQYF
cdr3_nt: TGTGCCAGCAGCTTGGATCCAGGGAAAGGCTACGAGCAGTACTTC

v_call: TRBV5-1
clone_size: -
d_call: TRBD1
j_call: TRBJ2-5
cdr3_aa: CASSGGQGWETQYF
cdr3_nt: TGCGCCAGCAGCGGAGGACAGGGGTGGGAGACCCAGTACTTC

v_call: TRBV6-5
clone_size: -
d_call: -
j_call: TRBJ2-1
cdr3_aa: CASSYSGQGIHEQFF
cdr3_nt: TGTGCCAGCAGTTACTCAGGTCAGGGTATTCATGAGCAGTTCTTC

v_call: TRBV19
clone_size: once
d_call: TRBD1
j_call: TRBJ1-1
cdr3_aa: CASRMTGGQGTEAFF
cdr3_nt: TGTGCCAGTAGAATGACAGGGGGTCAGGGCACTGAAGCTTTCTTT

v_call: TRBV3-1/TRBV3-2
clone_size: -
d_call: -
j_call: TRBJ1-1
cdr3_aa: CASTRSGAEAFF
cdr3_nt: TGTGCCAGCACCCGGTCGGGGGCTGAAGCTTTCTTT

v_call: TRBV6-5
clone_size: -
d_call: TRBD2
j_call: TRBJ2-3
cdr3_aa: CASSNRDGRRDTQYF
cdr3_nt: TGTGCCAGCAGCAACCGGGACGGGAGGAGAGATACGCAGTATTTT

v_call: TRBV2
clone_size: -
d_call: -
j_call: TRBJ1-1
cdr3_aa: CASRAEVNTEAFF
cdr3_nt: TGTGCCAGCAGGGCCGAGGTGAACACTGAAGCTTTCTTT

v_call: TRBV6-1
clone_size: -
d_call: -
j_call: TRBJ1-3
cdr3_aa: CASSEAGGRLNTIYF
cdr3_nt: TGTGCCAGCAGTGAAGCCGGGGGGCGGTTAAACACCATATATTTT

v_call: TRBV10-2
clone_size: -
d_call: -
j_call: TRBJ2-3
cdr3_aa: CASSEIPGGTDTQYF
cdr3_nt: TGCGCCAGCAGTGAAATTCCTGGAGGCACAGATACGCAGTATTTT

v_call: TRBV2
clone_size: once
d_call: TRBD2
j_call: TRBJ2-1
cdr3_aa: CASSRLAGVNEQFF
cdr3_nt: TGTGCCAGCAGTCGTCTAGCGGGAGTCAATGAGCAGTTCTTC

v_call: TRBV5-1
clone_size: few
d_call: -
j_call: TRBJ1-1
cdr3_aa: CASSIFDTRNTEAFF
cdr3_nt: TGCGCCAGCAGCATATTCGACACCCGGAACACTGAAGCTTTCTTT